The 30 T cell receptor beta chains listed next were all sequenced from one sample in a study of blood T cell repertoires in COVID-19. Using immunoSEQ multiplex PCR, the repertoire was profiled, and TCRdb retains in-frame clones only, with some absent. Here the sample spans under 300,000 clones, 88% being singletons. Sequences were obtained from PBMCs or T cells enriched from blood (not recorded which). These receptor sequences come from a woman in her forties or fifties who had recovered from COVID-19.

The chain couples TRBV28 to TRBJ2-7; 8 bases agree with TRBD2. The trim removed 5 bases at V and 6 bases at J, leaving 12 bases unmatched. Germline CDR1 MDHEN, CDR2 SYDVKM. The CDR3 spans 15 residues. CDR3 amino acids: CASSRPGLESSEQYF. In nucleotides, the CDR3 is TGTGCCAGCAGTCGTCCGGGACTAGAATCTAGCGAGCAGTACTTC.

V is TRBV18 and J is TRBJ2-3, with TRBD2 identical over 7 bases. The germline CDR1 and CDR2 sequences are KGHSH and LQKENI. The CDR3 totals 15 residues. J gave up 6 bases and V 3 bases, and 9 bases lay outside the gene matches. The CDR3 is CASSPLGLKGDTQYF. CDR3 DNA sequence: TGTGCCAGCTCACCTTTGGGACTAAAGGGTGATACGCAGTATTTT.

This rearrangement joins TRBV27 to TRBJ1-5; 9 nucleotides match TRBD1. The length of the CDR3 is 15 residues. V dropped 2 bases and J dropped 6; count of bases not matched to a gene: 5. Germline values: CDR1 MNHEY, CDR2 SMNVEV (reference sequence). For the CDR3, the DNA is TGTGCCAGCAGTTTAAGACAGGGGGACGGTCAGCCCCAGCATTTT. Translation gives CASSLRQGDGQPQHF.

The chain links TRBV11-1 to TRBJ1-1, with D possibly matching TRBD1 (6 bases). The CDR3 is made up of 13 amino acids. The germline V gene has CDR1 SGHAT and CDR2 FQDESV (reference sequence). V was trimmed by 5 bases and J by 1 base, leaving 8 bases between them. CDR3 DNA sequence: TGTGCCAGCAGCCTGGACAGGAACACTGAAGCTTTCTTT. It codes for CASSLDRNTEAFF.

The chain links TRBV6-5 to TRBJ1-2; the match to TRBD1 covers 9 bases. Germline V gene lookup returns CDR1 MNHEY and CDR2 SVGAGI. The CDR3 extends over 15 amino acids. The V segment lost 4 bases and the J segment 4 bases; nucleotides outside the gene matches: 7. CDR3 DNA sequence: TGTGCCAGCAGTTTCAGTGGACAGGGGATCTATGGCTACACCTTC. This translates into CASSFSGQGIYGYTF.

This clone was seen just once. The genes are TRBV4-3 and TRBJ1-1; 7 bases map to TRBD1. Germline values: CDR1 LGHNA, CDR2 YSLEER. V lost 5 bases, J lost 3 bases, and 6 bases stayed unmatched. This CDR3 is 14 amino acids long. CDR3 amino acids: CASSEDRQDTEAFF. In DNA, the CDR3 is TGCGCCAGCAGCGAGGACAGGCAGGACACTGAAGCTTTCTTT.

V is TRBV18 and J is TRBJ1-3; D uncertain. The CDR3 runs to 14 residues. The V end lost 2 bases, the J end lost 4 bases, and 9 bases lay between the germline ends. Germline V CDR1 and CDR2: KGHSH, LQKENI. The CDR3 is CASSPDGGGNTIYF. As DNA, the CDR3 is TGTGCCAGCTCACCAGACGGCGGAGGAAACACCATATATTTT.

This chain uses TRBV28 with TRBJ1-4; 7 bases map to TRBD1. The CDR3 consists of 14 residues. V shed 10 bases and J 0 bases; nucleotides not matched to a gene: 5. The germline V gene has CDR1 MDHEN and CDR2 SYDVKM. The CDR3 region is CATQGQATNEKLFF. Written as DNA, the CDR3 is TGTGCCACCCAAGGACAGGCAACTAATGAAAAACTGTTTTTT.

V and J are TRBV7-2 and TRBJ1-6; no reliable D call. This CDR3 region has 16 residues. The V end was cut by 1 base, the J end by 7 bases, with 14 bases between. Looked up from germline, CDR1 is SGHTA and CDR2 is FQGNSA. DNA for the CDR3: TGTGCCAGCAGCTTAGGTTCGGGTCGGATAAATTCACCCCTCCACTTT. This translates into CASSLGSGRINSPLHF.

The V and J genes are TRBV7-8 and TRBJ1-2; no definite D call. The ends were cut back, 1 base at V and 7 bases at J, with 13 bases in the middle. This CDR3 is built from 14 residues. Looked up from germline, CDR1 is SGHVS and CDR2 is FQNEAQ. The CDR3 DNA reads as TGTGCCAGCAGCTTAGACCTTGGGCAAGGTGGCTACACCTTC. It encodes CASSLDLGQGGYTF.

The V and J genes are TRBV10-1 and TRBJ2-1, with TRBD2 identical over 10 bases. The ends lost 6 bases at V and 0 bases at J; junction bases unmatched: 17. The CDR3 has 20 residues. The germline gives CDR1 WNHNN, CDR2 SYGVQD (reference sequence). The CDR3 region is CASRAEESLAGVTSYNEQFF. CDR3 in DNA: TGCGCCAGCAGGGCCGAAGAGAGCCTAGCGGGAGTCACCTCCTACAATGAGCAGTTCTTC.

This rearrangement joins TRBV7-2 to TRBJ2-1; TRBD2 is a possible D gene (5 bases). The CDR3 is 14 residues long. Germline-derived CDR1 and CDR2 are SGHTA and FQGNSA. V gave up 5 bases and J gave up 4 bases, with 12 bases separating them. The CDR3 DNA reads TGTGCCAGCAGCAGAGCCACGGGGTACAATGAGCAGTTCTTC. Its translation: CASSRATGYNEQFF.

The rearrangement uses TRBV7-3 and TRBJ1-1; a possible D gene is TRBD1 (5 bases). This CDR3 has 14 residues. V was pared by 1 base and J by 5 bases, with 11 bases between. Per the germline V gene, CDR1 is SGHTA and CDR2 is FQGTGA. The DNA for the CDR3 is TGTGCCAGCAGCTTAAACAGGATTAGGACTGAAGCTTTCTTT. The encoded protein is CASSLNRIRTEAFF.

This sequence joins TRBV5-1 and TRBJ2-2; TRBD2 agrees at 13 bases. The CDR3 contains 17 residues. Germline CDR1 SGHRS, CDR2 YFSETQ. The V gene end was trimmed by 4 bases and the J gene end by 6 bases; junction bases not matched to a gene: 9. The CDR3 nucleotides are TGCGCCAGCAGCCCTACTAGCGGGAGGGCCGGGGCCGGGGAGCTGTTTTTT. It translates to CASSPTSGRAGAGELFF.

The chain couples TRBV28 to TRBJ2-7; possibly TRBD1 for D (6 bases). The ends were cut back, 5 bases at V and 3 bases at J, with 11 bases in the middle. There are 13 residues in the CDR3. The germline gives CDR1 MDHEN, CDR2 SYDVKM. The CDR3 DNA is TGTGCCAGCAGTCATGACAGGTACTACGAGCAGTACTTC. Translating it yields CASSHDRYYEQYF.

The chain joins TRBV11-1 to TRBJ2-2; D unresolved. Trimming cost V 0 bases and J 0 bases, with 8 bases left between them. CDR1 SGHAT and CDR2 FQDESV come from the germline V gene (reference sequence). CDR3 size: 16 residues. The CDR3 region is CASSLAKRPNTGELFF. The CDR3 DNA is TGTGCCAGCAGCTTAGCTAAGCGCCCGAACACCGGGGAGCTGTTTTTT.

In its sample, this clone was seen once. This rearrangement joins TRBV28 to TRBJ2-7; a possible D gene is TRBD1 (5 bases). Germline V gene lookup returns CDR1 MDHEN and CDR2 SYDVKM. There are 15 residues in the CDR3. V lost 6 bases to trimming and J lost 0 bases, with 15 bases between them. CDR3 coding DNA: TGTGCCAGCAGCCGCTCGACAGATAGCTCCTACGAGCAGTACTTC. As protein: CASSRSTDSSYEQYF.

To note about this clone: The sample contains more than one DNA sequence encoding this CDR3. V is TRBV7-9 and J is TRBJ1-6, with 8 nucleotides matching TRBD1. Germline CDR1 is SEHNR and CDR2 is FQNEAQ (reference sequence). CDR3 size: 14 residues. V trimming: 6 bases; J trimming: 6 bases; junction bases outside the gene matches: 4. The CDR3 DNA reads as TGTGCCAGCAGTGGACAGGGCGGTAATTCACCCCTCCACTTT. This sequence encodes CASSGQGGNSPLHF.

The chain links TRBV5-5 to TRBJ1-4; the D is unclear. The CDR3 consists of 16 residues. Trimming stripped 0 bases from V and 10 bases from J, with 19 bases between. Germline V gene sequence: CDR1 SGHKS, CDR2 YYEKEE (reference sequence). The CDR3 here is CASSLVQFISGGKLFF. The CDR3 region has the DNA TGTGCCAGCAGCTTGGTTCAGTTTATTAGTGGAGGAAAACTGTTTTTT.

V gene TRBV28 combines with J gene TRBJ2-5; 7 bases are a match to TRBD1. The CDR3 contains 14 residues. With V trimmed by 4 bases and J by 5 bases, 7 bases remained unmatched. Germline assignment: CDR1 MDHEN and CDR2 SYDVKM. In DNA form, the CDR3 reads TGTGCCAGCAGTTCCACCGGACAGGCGGAGACCCAGTACTTC. This translates into CASSSTGQAETQYF.

The chain has TRBV21-1 and TRBJ2-1; the table assigns TRBD2, which was not confirmed against the DNA. TRBV21-1 is reported as a pseudogene. The CDR3 totals 12 residues. The chain's CDR3 is CASSKMRERQFF. In nucleotides, the CDR3 is TGTGCCAGCAGCAAAATGAGGGAGAGGCAGTTCTTC.

The CDR3 loop reads CASSATSGKYTDTQYF. The CDR3 DNA follows: TGTGCCAGCAGCGCGACTAGCGGGAAATACACAGATACGCAGTATTTT. The chain has TRBV11-3 and TRBJ2-3; TRBD2 matches at 11 bases. V gave up 5 bases and J gave up 2 bases; unmatched junction bases: 6. The CDR3 is 16 residues long. Germline V gene sequence: CDR1 SGHNT, CDR2 YENEEA.

The rearrangement joins TRBV19 to TRBJ2-7; possible D gene TRBD2, 5 bases. Trimming removed 3 bases at V and 0 bases at J, with 15 bases between. This CDR3 is 16 amino acids long. The germline V gene encodes CDR1 LNHDA and CDR2 SQIVND (reference sequence). The CDR3 reads CASSIGLLSGSYEQYF. The CDR3 bases are TGTGCCAGTAGTATCGGCTTATTGAGCGGCTCCTACGAGCAGTACTTC. Combining the CDR3 with reference TRBV19 and TRBJ2-7 gives the whole variable domain DGGITQSPKYLFRKEGQNVTLSCEQNLNHDAMYWYRQDPGQGLRLIYYSQIVNDFQKGDIAEGYSVSREKKESFPLTVTSAQKNPTAFYLCASSIGLLSGSYEQYFGPGTRLTVT.

A few counts support this clone. The J gene is TRBJ2-1, the V gene TRBV19; 9 bases fit TRBD2. CDR1 is LNHDA and CDR2 is SQIVND in the germline V gene (reference sequence). The V gene end was trimmed by 6 bases and the J gene end by 8 bases; junction bases not matched to a gene: 5. This CDR3 is built from 13 residues. CDR3 DNA: TGTGCCAGTAGAGAGCGGGAGGTCGATGAGCAGTTCTTC. It is translated as CASREREVDEQFF.

This rearrangement joins TRBV7-9 to TRBJ1-1; the D is unclear. The CDR3 sequence is 12 residues long. Germline assignment: CDR1 SEHNR and CDR2 FQNEAQ (reference sequence). Trimming pared 3 bases from V and 4 bases from J, leaving 6 bases between. The CDR3 DNA follows: TGTGCCAGCAGCTTTTCCGGCACTGAAGCTTTCTTT. Protein sequence: CASSFSGTEAFF.

This clone came up once. The CDR3 loop is CASSAGLAGYEQYF. DNA for the CDR3: TGTGCCAGCTCAGCGGGACTAGCGGGCTACGAGCAGTACTTC. The chain couples TRBV18 to TRBJ2-7; 12 nucleotides align to TRBD2. CDR1 and CDR2 from the germline V gene are KGHSH and LQKENI. V lost 5 bases and J lost 3; bases outside the gene matches: 2. This CDR3 has 14 residues.

The gene calls are TRBV9 and TRBJ2-5; 7 bases map to TRBD2. CDR1 SGDLS and CDR2 YYNGEE come from the germline V gene. J gave up 2 bases and V 3 bases, and 4 bases lay outside the gene matches. The CDR3 is 14 residues long. The CDR3 loop is CASSAGRSQETQYF. The CDR3 bases are TGTGCCAGCAGCGCCGGGAGGTCACAAGAGACCCAGTACTTC.

V usage is TRBV11-2 and J usage is TRBJ2-2; the match to TRBD2 covers 15 bases. This CDR3 region has 15 residues. Germline V gene lookup returns CDR1 SGHAT and CDR2 FQNNGV. Unmatched junction bases numbered 4, after V lost 8 bases and J lost 6 bases. The CDR3 here is CASWGLAGGPGELFF. The DNA for the CDR3 is TGTGCCAGCTGGGGACTAGCGGGAGGTCCCGGGGAGCTGTTTTTT.

The rearrangement links TRBV7-9 to TRBJ1-5; 9 nucleotides align to TRBD1. From germline, CDR1 is SEHNR and CDR2 FQNEAQ (reference sequence). V was pared by 5 bases and J by 5 bases, with 7 bases of the junction left unmatched. This CDR3 region has 15 residues. The CDR3 spells CASSPQGQGDQPQHF. The DNA for the CDR3 is TGTGCCAGCAGCCCCCAGGGACAGGGAGATCAGCCCCAGCATTTT. Drawing the rest from reference TRBV7-9 and TRBJ1-5, the complete variable domain is DTGVSQNPRHKITKRGQNVTFRCDPISEHNRLYWYRQTLGQGPEFLTYFQNEAQLEKSRLLSDRFSAERPKGSFSTLEIQRTEQGDSAMYLCASSPQGQGDQPQHFGDGTRLSIL.

This clone was observed a single time. The V call is TRBV6-5, the J call TRBJ1-1; D perhaps matches TRBD1 (5 bases). Germline V gives CDR1 MNHEY, CDR2 SVGAGI. V lost 3 bases and J lost 5, with 16 bases in between. The CDR3 consists of 15 residues. CDR3 in DNA: TGTGCCAGCAGTTATTACGGGGGTGTCGGGACTGAAGCTTTCTTT. Protein product: CASSYYGGVGTEAFF.